A single sample is the source of the 9 T cell receptor beta chains below, sequenced in a study of Ad26.COV2.S vaccination and SARS-CoV-2 variants. The treatment is: roughly 20 received Ad26.COV2.S at low or high dose, single or two shots; several received placebo; per-sample allocation not given. Day 63 following the first vaccine or placebo injection was when the samples were taken. The assay was immunoSEQ multiplex PCR, and TCRdb's table has in-frame clones only and misses some. The repertoire holds 350,000 to 450,000 clones, around 93% seen once, with about 1.7% in the top ten. Specimen: peripheral blood, collected in a trial of Ad26.COV2.S vaccine versus placebo. These receptors were taken from a person between 18 and 65 years old who received the Ad26.COV2.S COVID-19 vaccine or a placebo.

The chain employs TRBV6-2 or TRBV6-3 and TRBJ2-5; D is unresolved. The CDR3 runs 18 residues. The V and J ends lost 0 bases and 2 bases respectively, with 19 bases between them. The germline V gene has CDR1 MNHEY and CDR2 SVGEGT. CDR3: CASSYSRLVLSSQETQYF. In DNA form, the CDR3 reads TGTGCCAGCAGTTACTCGAGGCTCGTTCTAAGCTCACAAGAGACCCAGTACTTC.

The chain joins TRBV5-8 to TRBJ1-5; D gene uncertain. The CDR3 consists of 15 residues. Germline V CDR1 and CDR2: SGHTS, YDEGEE. The ends were cut back, 5 bases at V and 3 bases at J, with 15 bases in the middle. CDR3: CASRYTSSANQPQHF. CDR3 DNA sequence: TGTGCCAGCAGGTATACTAGTTCCGCCAATCAGCCCCAGCATTTT.

The chain carries TRBV28 and TRBJ2-3; a possible D gene is TRBD1 (6 bases). Germline CDR1 and CDR2: MDHEN and SYDVKM. Trimming cost V 4 bases and J 3 bases, with 14 bases left between them. The CDR3 sequence is 15 residues long. CDR3 in amino acids: CASSYRDTLTDTQYF. The CDR3 region has the DNA TGTGCCAGCAGTTACAGGGACACACTAACAGATACGCAGTATTTT.

V and J are TRBV5-1 and TRBJ1-1, with 7 nucleotides matching TRBD1. The CDR3 covers 15 residues. Germline V CDR1 and CDR2: SGHRS, YFSETQ. Trimming at V came to 0 bases and at J to 5 bases, leaving 7 bases not matched to a gene. CDR3 sequence (DNA): TGCGCCAGCAGCTTGGGACAGGGAGGAAAAACTGAAGCTTTCTTT. Its translation: CASSLGQGGKTEAFF.

The gene calls are TRBV5-6 and TRBJ1-6, with D uncertain. The CDR3 contains 15 residues. CDR1 and CDR2 (germline): SGHDT, YYEEEE. V lost 4 bases and J lost 0, with 8 bases in between. CDR3 sequence: CASSRTPSYNSPLHF. In nucleotides, the CDR3 is TGTGCCAGCAGCCGGACCCCCTCCTATAATTCACCCCTCCACTTT.

The V gene is TRBV24-1, the J gene TRBJ2-1; 8 positions agree with TRBD2. The CDR3 totals 14 residues. The ends lost 4 bases at V and 10 bases at J; junction bases unmatched: 8. The germline gives CDR1 KGHDR, CDR2 SFDVKD. The CDR3 loop reads CATSDHGTRAEQFF. CDR3 coding DNA: TGTGCCACCAGTGACCATGGGACTAGAGCCGAGCAGTTCTTC.

This chain links TRBV6-5 with TRBJ2-7; D not certain. The germline CDR1 and CDR2 sequences are MNHEY and SVGAGI. V dropped 0 bases and J dropped 7 bases, with 4 bases sitting between them. CDR3 length: 11 residues. The CDR3 sequence is CASSYSREQYF. The CDR3 nucleotides are TGTGCCAGCAGTTACTCTAGGGAGCAGTACTTC.

The chain joins TRBV28 to TRBJ2-5; possible D gene TRBD2, 5 bases. V lost 2 bases to trimming and J lost 3 bases, with 13 bases between them. The CDR3 extends over 15 amino acids. Looked up from germline, CDR1 is MDHEN and CDR2 is SYDVKM. CDR3 sequence reads: CASSLQDGVKETQYF. The DNA of the CDR3 is TGTGCCAGCAGTTTACAGGACGGGGTAAAAGAGACCCAGTACTTC.

The CDR3 DNA is TGTGCCAGCTGGAGAAACACCATATATTTT. It translates to CASWRNTIYF. The chain combines TRBV6-6 with TRBJ1-3; D call uncertain. Germline V lookup: CDR1 MNHNY, CDR2 SVGAGI (reference sequence). The CDR3 is 10 amino acids. Trimming stripped 8 bases from V and 5 bases from J, with 4 bases between.